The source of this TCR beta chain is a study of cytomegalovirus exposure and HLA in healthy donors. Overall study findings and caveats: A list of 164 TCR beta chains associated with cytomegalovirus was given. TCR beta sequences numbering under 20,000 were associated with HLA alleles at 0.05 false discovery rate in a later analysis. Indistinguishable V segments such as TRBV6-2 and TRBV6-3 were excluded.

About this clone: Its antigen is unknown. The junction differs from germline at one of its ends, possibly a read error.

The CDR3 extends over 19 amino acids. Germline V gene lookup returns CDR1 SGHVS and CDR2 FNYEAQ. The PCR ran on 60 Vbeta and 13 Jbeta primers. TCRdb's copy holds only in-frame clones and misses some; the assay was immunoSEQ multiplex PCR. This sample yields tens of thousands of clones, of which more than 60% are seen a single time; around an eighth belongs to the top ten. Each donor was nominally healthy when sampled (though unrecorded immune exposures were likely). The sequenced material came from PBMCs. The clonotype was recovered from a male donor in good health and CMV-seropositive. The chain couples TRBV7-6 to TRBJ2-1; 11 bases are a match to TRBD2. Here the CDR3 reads CASSLIYLAGGSSYNERFF. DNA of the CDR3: TGTGCCAGCAGCCTCATTTACCTAGCGGGAGGAAGCTCCTACAATGAGCGGTTCTTC.